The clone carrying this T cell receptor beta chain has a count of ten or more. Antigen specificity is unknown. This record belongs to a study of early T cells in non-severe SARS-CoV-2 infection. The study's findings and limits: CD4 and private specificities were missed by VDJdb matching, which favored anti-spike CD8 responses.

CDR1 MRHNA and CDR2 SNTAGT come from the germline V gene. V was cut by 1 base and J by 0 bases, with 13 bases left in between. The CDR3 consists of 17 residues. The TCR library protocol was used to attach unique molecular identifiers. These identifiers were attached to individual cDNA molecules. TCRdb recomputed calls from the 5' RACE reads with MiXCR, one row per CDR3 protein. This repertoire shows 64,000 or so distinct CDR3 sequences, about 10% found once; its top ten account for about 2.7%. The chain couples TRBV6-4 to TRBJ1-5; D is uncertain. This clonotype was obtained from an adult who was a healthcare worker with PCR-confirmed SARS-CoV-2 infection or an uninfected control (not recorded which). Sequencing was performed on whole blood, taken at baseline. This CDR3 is CASSDLRTQFSNQPQHF. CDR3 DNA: TGTGCCAGCAGTGACTTACGTACGCAGTTTAGCAATCAGCCCCAGCATTTT.